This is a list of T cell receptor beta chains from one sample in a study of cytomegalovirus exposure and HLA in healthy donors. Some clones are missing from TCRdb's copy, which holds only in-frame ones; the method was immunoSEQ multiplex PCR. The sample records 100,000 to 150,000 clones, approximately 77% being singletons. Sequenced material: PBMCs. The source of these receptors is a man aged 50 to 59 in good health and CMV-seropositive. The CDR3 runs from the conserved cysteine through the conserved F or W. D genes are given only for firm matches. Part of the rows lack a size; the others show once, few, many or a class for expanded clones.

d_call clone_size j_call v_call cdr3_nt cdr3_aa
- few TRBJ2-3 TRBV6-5 TGTGCCAGCACCCTATGGGCGGGGAGCACAGATACGCAGTATTTT CASTLWAGSTDTQYF
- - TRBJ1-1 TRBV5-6 TGTGCCAGCAGCTCAGGTTGGGACACTGAAGCTTTCTTT CASSSGWDTEAFF
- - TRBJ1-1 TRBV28 TGTGCCAGCAGTTTAACTGGACAGCGGGAAGCTTTCTTT CASSLTGQREAFF
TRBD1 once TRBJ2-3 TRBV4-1 TGCGCCAGCAGCCAAGACCCGCCCAGAAGGGGGCACGATACGCAGTATTTT CASSQDPPRRGHDTQYF
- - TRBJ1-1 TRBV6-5 TGTGCCAGCAGTCAACAGGGCAGGACTGAAGCTTTCTTT CASSQQGRTEAFF
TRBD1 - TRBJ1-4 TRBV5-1 TGCGCCAGCAGCTTGACAGGGGAATTTAATGAAAAACTGTTTTTT CASSLTGEFNEKLFF
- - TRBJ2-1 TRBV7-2 TGTGCCAGCAGCTCCCCGGGTAGGGCGGGGAATGAGCAGTTCTTC CASSSPGRAGNEQFF
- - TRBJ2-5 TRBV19 TGTGCCAGTAGTATTCGCGAGGTCCAGTACTTC CASSIREVQYF
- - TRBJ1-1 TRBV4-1 TGCGCCAGCAGCCCTCTCCCGGCGGAGTTTGAAGCTTTCTTT CASSPLPAEFEAFF
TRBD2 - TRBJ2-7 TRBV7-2 TGTGCCAGCAGCGAGGGCGGGAGTTCCGAGCAGTACTTC CASSEGGSSEQYF
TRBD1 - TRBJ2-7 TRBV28 TGTGCCAGCAGCTCCTACGGGACAGACTACGAGCAGTACTTC CASSSYGTDYEQYF
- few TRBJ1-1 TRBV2 TGTGCCAGCAGGGGGGGTCACACTGAAGCTTTCTTT CASRGGHTEAFF
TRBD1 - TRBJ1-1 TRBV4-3 TGCGCCAGCAGCCCCGACAGGGGGCGGGGCGCTGAAGCTTTCTTT CASSPDRGRGAEAFF
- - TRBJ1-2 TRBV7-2 TGTGCCAGCAGCTTAGCGCAGGGGAGGGGACTGGGCTACACCTTC CASSLAQGRGLGYTF
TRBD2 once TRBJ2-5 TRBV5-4 TGTGCCAGCAGCTTCATTTCGGGGGGGCCAGCACGAGAGACCCAGTACTTC CASSFISGGPARETQYF
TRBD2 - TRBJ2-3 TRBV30 TGTGCCTGGAGTCCTGGGACTAGCGGGAACAGCACAGATACGCGGTATTTT CAWSPGTSGNSTDTRYF
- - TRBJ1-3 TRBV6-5 TGTGCCAGCAGCAGACAGTTCTCCTCTGGAAACACCATATATTTT CASSRQFSSGNTIYF
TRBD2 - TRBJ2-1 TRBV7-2 TGTGCCAGCAGCTTCCTTAGCGGGGGGCGTTACAATGAGCAGTTCTTC CASSFLSGGRYNEQFF
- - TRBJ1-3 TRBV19 TGTGCCAGTAGTAGCGTTGAGAAATCGGGAAACACCATATATTTT CASSSVEKSGNTIYF
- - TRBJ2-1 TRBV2 TGTGCCAGCAGTGTTCAGGGCCATGAGCAGTTCTTC CASSVQGHEQFF
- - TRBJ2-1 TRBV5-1 TGCGCCAGCAGCTTGCAAGGGGTAGACAATGAGCAGTTCTTC CASSLQGVDNEQFF
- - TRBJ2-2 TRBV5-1 TGCGCCAGCAGCTTGGGGACAGCTAACACCGGGGAGCTGTTTTTT CASSLGTANTGELFF
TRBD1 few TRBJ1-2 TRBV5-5 TGTGCCAGCAGCTCTGGACAGGGCAACTATGGCTACACCTTC CASSSGQGNYGYTF
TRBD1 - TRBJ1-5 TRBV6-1 TGTGCCAGCAGTGGGGGACAGCACAATCAGCCCCAGCATTTT CASSGGQHNQPQHF
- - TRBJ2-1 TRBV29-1 TGCAGCGTTGATGGCAACAATGAGCAGTTCTTC CSVDGNNEQFF
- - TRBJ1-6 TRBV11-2 TGTGCCAGCAGCTTAGTTCCCAGGGATAATTCACCCCTCCACTTT CASSLVPRDNSPLHF
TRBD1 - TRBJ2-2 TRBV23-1 TGCGCCAGCAGTCATTCACCAGGGGGCAATAGGGACACCGGGGAGCTGTTTTTT CASSHSPGGNRDTGELFF
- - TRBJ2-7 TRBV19 TGTGCCAGTAGTTCGAAGGGACACCACGAGCAGTACTTC CASSSKGHHEQYF
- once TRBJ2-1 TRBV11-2 TGTGCCAGCAGTCCCACCCGGACAGCGAATCACCCTTACAATGAGCAGTTCTTC CASSPTRTANHPYNEQFF
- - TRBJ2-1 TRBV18 TGTGCCAGCTCACCACCGAGCCACAGGTACGAGCAGTTCTTC CASSPPSHRYEQFF
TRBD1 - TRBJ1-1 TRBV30 TGTGCCCTTGGCTCAGACAGGGGGCTATATCGTCCCGAAGCTTTCTTT CALGSDRGLYRPEAFF
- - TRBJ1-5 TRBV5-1 TGCGCCAGCAGCTTGGACAGTAATCAGCCCCAGCATTTT CASSLDSNQPQHF
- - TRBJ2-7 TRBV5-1 TGCGCCAGCAGCACCCAGGGGGGCCTCTACGAGCAGTACTTC CASSTQGGLYEQYF
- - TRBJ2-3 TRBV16 TGTGCCAGCAGCCAATTTCCAGGAACTAGCACAGATACGCAGTATTTT CASSQFPGTSTDTQYF
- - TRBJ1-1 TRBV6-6 TGTGCCAGCAGTGCTTCCAGGGGTAATCCTGAAGCTTTCTTT CASSASRGNPEAFF
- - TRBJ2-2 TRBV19 TGTGCCAGTAGTACGGGGGTGACCGGGGAGCTGTTTTTT CASSTGVTGELFF
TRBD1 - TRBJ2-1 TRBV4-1 TGCGCCAGCAGCCAAGATAAGGGGACAGCCTCCTACAATGAGCAGTTCTTC CASSQDKGTASYNEQFF
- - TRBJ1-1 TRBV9 TGTGCCAGCAGCATTTCGGACAGTAGCAAGGAAGCTTTCTTT CASSISDSSKEAFF
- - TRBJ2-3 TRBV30 TGTGCCTGGAGTAGAGGCACAGATACGCAGTATTTT CAWSRGTDTQYF
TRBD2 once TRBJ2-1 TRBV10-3 TGTGCCATCACCCGGACTAGCGGGGGGAGCTCCTACAATGAGCAGTTCTTC CAITRTSGGSSYNEQFF
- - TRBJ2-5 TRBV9 TGTGCCAGCAGCGCGGGAGTGGACTTTTCACAAGAGACCCAGTACTTC CASSAGVDFSQETQYF
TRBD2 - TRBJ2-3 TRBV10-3 TGTGCCATCAGCCTCGGGACTAGCGGGAGAGGAGATACGCAGTATTTT CAISLGTSGRGDTQYF
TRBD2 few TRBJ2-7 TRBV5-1 TGCGCCAGCAGCTTGGGGGGGACTAGCGGTTCTCACTTC CASSLGGTSGSHF
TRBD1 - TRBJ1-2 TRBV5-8 TGTGCCAGCAGCCCCCAGGACAGGGTGGGCTATGGCTACACCTTC CASSPQDRVGYGYTF
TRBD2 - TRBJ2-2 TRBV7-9 TGTGCCAGCAGCTCGGGACTAGCGTTCGGGGAGCTGTTTTTT CASSSGLAFGELFF
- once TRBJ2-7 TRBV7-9 TGTGCCAGCAGCTTAACCAGGGGCTCCTACGAGCAGTACTTC CASSLTRGSYEQYF
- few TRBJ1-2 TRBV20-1 TGCAGTGCTAGAGATCAGGGGCGAGGGCACTTC CSARDQGRGHF
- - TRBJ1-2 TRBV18 TGTGCCAGCTCCCTCAAAGGGGCTCCTAGGAATGGCTACACCTTC CASSLKGAPRNGYTF
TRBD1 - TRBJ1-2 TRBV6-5 TGTGCCAGCACCAGACACGGGACAGGTGACTATGGCTACACCTTC CASTRHGTGDYGYTF
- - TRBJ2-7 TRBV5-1 TGCGCCAGCAGCCCGACGTGGGGGGCCTACGAGCAGTACTTC CASSPTWGAYEQYF
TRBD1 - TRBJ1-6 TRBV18 TGTGCCAGCTCACCATTCGGGACAGTTAATAATTCACCCCTCCACTTT CASSPFGTVNNSPLHF
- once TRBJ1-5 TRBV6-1 TGTGCCAGCAGTAGCGCCGGGACAAACCAGCCCCAGCATTTT CASSSAGTNQPQHF
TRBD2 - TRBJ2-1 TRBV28 TGTGCCAGCACCGGGACTAGCGGGAGGAGAACCTACAATGAGCAGTTCTTC CASTGTSGRRTYNEQFF
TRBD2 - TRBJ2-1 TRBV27 TGTGCCAGTAGACTAGCGGGGGCCTTAAGCTCCTACAATGAGCAGTTCTTC CASRLAGALSSYNEQFF
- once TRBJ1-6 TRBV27 TGTGCCAGCAAAGCGGGTCCCGACGGTAATTCACCCCTCCACTTT CASKAGPDGNSPLHF